One TCR beta chain is described in this entry. Its antigen is still unknown. The source of the sample is a study of regulatory T cells in long-lasting Graves disease. Notes on the study in general: Persistent Graves' patients possessed reduced TCR diversity relative to recently diagnosed ones. The study found TRBV28, TRBJ1-2 and TRBJ2-5 favored in persistent disease.

Time point denoted: newly diagnosed GD, antithyroid drugs for less than 3 months. PBMC-derived RNA was used for the TCR library. It was an endocrinology department in Xi'an, China, that provided the patients. The germline V gene has CDR1 SGDLS and CDR2 YYNGEE. The CDR3 has 17 amino acids. Trimming took off 4 bases at V and 5 bases at J, with 22 bases between the two ends. To make TCR beta libraries, researchers used iRepertoire HTBI primers and Arm-PCR of CDR3 regions. MiXCR, run by TCRdb on the multiplex PCR reads, gives a single entry per CDR3 protein. The sample gives fewer than 650,000 distinct CDR3 sequences, 15% to 20% of which show up once; 12% is in the top ten. This sample also appeared in a second study, on T cells in Graves' hyperthyroidism and ophthalmopathy.

The chain carries TRBV9 and TRBJ2-1, with D perhaps TRBD2 (7 bases). This specimen was peripheral blood mononuclear cells (PBMCs), taken at new diagnosis, from a patient treated with antithyroid drugs. The clonotype originates from a young man with Graves disease. Here the CDR3 reads CASSSSMRGGFDNEQFF. In DNA, the CDR3 is TGTGCCAGCAGCTCCAGTATGAGGGGGGGGTTCGACAATGAGCAGTTCTTC. Full variable domain (remainder filled in from reference TRBV9 and TRBJ2-1): DSGVTQTPKHLITATGQRVTLRCSPRSGDLSVYWYQQSLDQGLQFLIQYYNGEERAKGNILERFSAQQFPDLHSELNLSSLELGDSALYFCASSSSMRGGFDNEQFFGPGTRLTVL.